The 22 T cell receptor beta chains listed next were all sequenced from one sample in a study of T cell repertoires and HLA-DP antigens. The protocol was immunoSEQ multiplex PCR, while the TCRdb copy is restricted to in-frame clones and leaves out a portion. Among around 110,000 clones listed, about 91% were seen once. These TCRs are of unknown antigen specificity. The sample comprised CD4+ T cells from PBMCs. These receptors all come from a young woman in good health and CMV-seronegative.

This clone was seen just once. The V call is TRBV7-9, the J call TRBJ2-3; unclear D gene. V lost 3 bases, J lost 1 base, and 11 bases lay in between. The CDR3 is made up of 15 amino acids. Germline assignment: CDR1 SEHNR and CDR2 FQNEAQ (reference sequence). As DNA, the CDR3 is TGTGCCAGCAGCTTTTCTCGCCCCCGCACAGATACGCAGTATTTT. Residues: CASSFSRPRTDTQYF.

The chain carries TRBV5-4 and TRBJ2-5; the D is unclear. The CDR3 is made up of 14 amino acids. CDR1 and CDR2 (germline): SGHNT, YYREEE (reference sequence). Trimming took 0 bases from V and 7 from J, leaving 13 bases between them. DNA for the CDR3: TGTGCCAGCAGCTTGGGGTCGGCAGACGGGACCCAGTACTTC. Translated: CASSLGSADGTQYF. The complete variable domain, with remaining parts taken from reference TRBV5-4 and TRBJ2-5, reads ETGVTQSPTHLIKTRGQQVTLRCSSQSGHNTVSWYQQALGQGPQFIFQYYREEENGRGNFPPRFSGLQFPNYSSELNVNALELDDSALYLCASSLGSADGTQYFGPGTRLLVL.

The V call is TRBV18, the J call TRBJ2-5, with D possibly being TRBD1 (6 bases). CDR1 KGHSH and CDR2 LQKENI come from the germline V gene. V was cut by 4 bases and J by 0 bases, with 12 bases left in between. CDR3 length: 15 amino acids. CDR3 residues: CASSRFQGNQETQYF. CDR3 bases: TGTGCCAGCTCACGTTTCCAGGGGAACCAAGAGACCCAGTACTTC.

The CDR3, as DNA: TGCGCCAGCAGCTTGACGGGTTCGGCCACTGAAGCTTTCTTT. Protein: CASSLTGSATEAFF. The chain carries TRBV5-1 and TRBJ1-1, with D uncertain. This CDR3 has 14 amino acids. Trimming shortened V by 1 base and J by 4 bases, and 11 bases separated the two germline ends. In germline, CDR1 is SGHRS, CDR2 YFSETQ.

This chain uses TRBV5-4 with TRBJ2-3; the match to TRBD2 covers 8 bases. The length of the CDR3 is 17 residues. With 4 bases clipped from V and 0 bases from J, the junction kept 10 bases outside the gene matches. Germline V gene data show CDR1 as SGHNT and CDR2 as YYREEE (reference sequence). CDR3 protein: CASSPSGVAGSTDTQYF. The DNA for the CDR3 is TGTGCCAGCAGCCCATCGGGGGTAGCGGGGAGCACAGATACGCAGTATTTT.

The rearrangement joins TRBV25-1 to TRBJ1-5, with 9 bases lining up with TRBD1. The CDR3 length is 14 residues. The germline gives CDR1 MGHDK, CDR2 SYGVNS. Trimming removed 1 base from V and 7 bases from J; junction bases left unmatched: 2. This CDR3 reads CASSEWGTGQPQHF. CDR3 coding DNA: TGTGCCAGCAGTGAATGGGGGACAGGGCAGCCCCAGCATTTT.

The chain links TRBV7-2 to TRBJ1-2; D gene unclear. The germline V gene has CDR1 SGHTA and CDR2 FQGNSA. V was trimmed by 5 bases and J by 4 bases, leaving 20 bases between them. The CDR3 length is 16 residues. CDR3 sequence reads: CASSRSYLLSSYGYTF. The CDR3, as DNA: TGTGCCAGCAGCCGAAGCTATCTACTGTCCTCCTATGGCTACACCTTC.

This chain connects TRBV10-3 to TRBJ1-1; D not certain. V was pared by 8 bases and J by 0 bases, with 10 bases between. Germline V CDR1 and CDR2: ENHRY, SYGVKD. The length of the CDR3 is 13 residues. For the CDR3, the DNA is TGTGCCATCGGGAAAGGGATGAACACTGAAGCTTTCTTT. Protein product: CAIGKGMNTEAFF.

The V call is TRBV5-1, the J call TRBJ2-4; 7 nucleotides align to TRBD1. V shed 4 bases and J 7 bases; nucleotides not matched to a gene: 14. The CDR3 loop spans 16 amino acids. Germline CDR1 and CDR2: SGHRS and YFSETQ. The CDR3 bases are TGCGCCAGCAGCCCTAGGGGCCAACAGGGGAACAACATTCAGTACTTC. Protein: CASSPRGQQGNNIQYF.

The gene calls are TRBV29-1 and TRBJ2-3; D is perhaps TRBD2 (7 bases). Trimming pared 3 bases from V and 0 bases from J, leaving 16 bases between. CDR1 and CDR2 from the germline V gene are SQVTM and ANQGSEA. The CDR3 runs 16 residues. For the CDR3, the DNA is TGCAGCGTTGAGGGGGGGCCGCACATTAGCACAGATACGCAGTATTTT. Translating it yields CSVEGGPHISTDTQYF.

The V and J genes are TRBV28 and TRBJ1-2, with a tentative D call TRBD1 (5 bases). Germline values: CDR1 MDHEN, CDR2 SYDVKM. This CDR3 is 17 amino acids long. Trimming shortened V by 6 bases and J by 1 base, and 21 bases separated the two germline ends. CDR3 amino acids: CASSTSGTDLYNYGYTF. CDR3 sequence (DNA): TGTGCCAGCAGCACCTCCGGGACGGACCTTTATAACTATGGCTACACCTTC.

The V gene is TRBV5-1, the J gene TRBJ2-1; 7 nucleotides agree with TRBD2. V was pared by 3 bases and J by 3 bases, with 9 bases of the junction left unmatched. The CDR3 loop spans 16 amino acids. Per germline, CDR1 SGHRS and CDR2 YFSETQ. The CDR3 bases are TGCGCCAGCAGCTCTGCATCCGGGGGGTACTACAATGAGCAGTTCTTC. Protein: CASSSASGGYYNEQFF.

The rearrangement links TRBV28 to TRBJ2-7; D is perhaps TRBD1 or TRBD2 (5 bases each). Looked up from germline, CDR1 is MDHEN and CDR2 is SYDVKM. V was clipped by 4 bases and J by 5 bases, with 18 bases between them. The CDR3 is 15 residues long. This CDR3 is CASSSAGTNFHEQYF. The CDR3 DNA follows: TGTGCCAGCAGTTCAGCCGGGACGAATTTTCACGAGCAGTACTTC. Supplemented by reference TRBV28 and TRBJ2-7, the full variable domain reads DVKVTQSSRYLVKRTGEKVFLECVQDMDHENMFWYRQDPGLGLRLIYFSYDVKMKEKGDIPEGYSVSREKKERFSLILESASTNQTSMYLCASSSAGTNFHEQYFGPGTRLTVT.

This chain links TRBV5-6 with TRBJ1-2; D is possibly TRBD1 (5 bases). V lost 0 bases, J lost 4 bases, and 16 bases lay in between. This CDR3 is 16 amino acids long. The germline gives CDR1 SGHDT, CDR2 YYEEEE. CDR3 bases: TGTGCCAGCAGCTTGGTTGGCAGGGCCGGCGGCTATGGCTACACCTTC. Translation: CASSLVGRAGGYGYTF.

The V gene is TRBV30, the J gene TRBJ1-1; no clear D gene. V dropped 0 bases and J dropped 6 bases, with 11 bases sitting between them. This CDR3 is 13 amino acids long. CDR1 and CDR2 (germline): GTSNPN, SVGIG (reference sequence). In DNA, the CDR3 is TGTGCCTGGAGTGTAATAGGGTCGGCTGAAGCTTTCTTT. Translated, it gives CAWSVIGSAEAFF.

The rearrangement uses TRBV14 and TRBJ2-6; unclear D gene. V gave up 4 bases and J gave up 12 bases, with 10 bases separating them. The germline CDR1 and CDR2 sequences are SGHDN and FVKESK. The CDR3 totals 12 residues. CDR3 nucleotide sequence: TGTGCCAGCAGCCTTCCGACTGGCGTCCTGACTTTC. This codes for CASSLPTGVLTF.

The rearrangement links TRBV27 to TRBJ2-7; 8 bases line up with TRBD1. This CDR3 spans 12 amino acids. J gave up 12 bases and V 2 bases, and 6 bases lay outside the gene matches. Germline lookup yields CDR1 MNHEY and CDR2 SMNVEV (reference sequence). The CDR3 DNA is TGTGCCAGCAGTTTAGCCAGGGGGCGGATGTACTTC. Translated, it gives CASSLARGRMYF.

The V call is TRBV6-1, the J call TRBJ2-1; tentatively, D is TRBD2 (6 bases). The CDR3 totals 15 residues. The germline V gene has CDR1 MNHNS and CDR2 SASEGT. V lost 6 bases and J lost 6, with 18 bases in between. CDR3 amino acids: CASSELAFRGNEQFF. As DNA, the CDR3 is TGTGCCAGCAGCGAACTAGCATTTAGGGGCAATGAGCAGTTCTTC.

This clone was detected only once. The J gene is TRBJ1-4, the V gene TRBV29-1, with TRBD1 matching over 8 bases. This CDR3 region has 17 residues. CDR1 and CDR2 (germline): SQVTM, ANQGSEA. V lost 2 bases and J lost 8; bases outside the gene matches: 16. The DNA for the CDR3 is TGCAGCGTTGAAAGCACAACATTCGGACAGGGTGCCGAAAAACTGTTTTTT. Translating gives CSVESTTFGQGAEKLFF. Supplemented by reference TRBV29-1 and TRBJ1-4, the full variable domain reads SAVISQKPSRDICQRGTSLTIQCQVDSQVTMMFWYRQQPGQSLTLIATANQGSEATYESGFVIDKFPISRPNLTFSTLTVSNMSPEDSSIYLCSVESTTFGQGAEKLFFGSGTQLSVL.

This clone has just one count. The chain recombines TRBV5-4 with TRBJ2-3; D not resolved. Germline values: CDR1 SGHNT, CDR2 YYREEE (reference sequence). The CDR3 runs 12 residues. V shed 2 bases and J shed 5 bases, with 6 bases lying between them. As DNA, the CDR3 is TGTGCCAGCAGCTTTGGCGGAGATACGCAGTATTTT. It is translated as CASSFGGDTQYF.

The chain has TRBV11-2 and TRBJ2-3; TRBD1 matches 7 bases. The CDR3 runs 17 residues. V shed 4 bases, J shed 6 bases, and the junction held 16 bases outside the gene matches. Per the germline V gene, CDR1 is SGHAT and CDR2 is FQNNGV. CDR3 sequence reads: CASSSNGAMKGADTQYF. In nucleotides, the CDR3 is TGTGCCAGCAGCTCCAACGGAGCGATGAAGGGGGCTGATACGCAGTATTTT.

V usage is TRBV18 and J usage is TRBJ1-2, with 8 bases aligning to TRBD1. CDR1 and CDR2 from the germline V gene are KGHSH and LQKENI. V lost 1 base and J lost 8; bases outside the gene matches: 6. The CDR3 runs to 14 residues. CDR3: CASSPLQGAEGYTF. Here the CDR3 DNA reads TGTGCCAGCTCACCACTTCAGGGGGCGGAAGGCTACACCTTC.